One sample yielded the 22 T cell receptor beta chains listed below, sequenced in a study of blood T cell repertoires in COVID-19. The assay was immunoSEQ multiplex PCR, and TCRdb's table has in-frame clones only and misses some. The table shows approximately 330,000 clones, with about 91% occurring only once. The sample was peripheral blood. Receptors were obtained from a man aged 25 to 40 with COVID-19, enrolled during active disease.

The CDR3 loop reads CASSLTSTDPYGYTF. CDR3 DNA sequence: TGTGCCAGCAGCCTCACGTCGACAGATCCCTATGGCTACACCTTC. The chain joins TRBV9 to TRBJ1-2; D may be TRBD1 (5 bases). V was clipped by 4 bases and J by 4 bases, with 17 bases between them. The V gene's germline CDR1 is SGDLS and CDR2 YYNGEE. This CDR3 is built from 15 residues. The full variable domain, in which reference TRBV9 and TRBJ1-2 provide the parts outside the CDR3, is DSGVTQTPKHLITATGQRVTLRCSPRSGDLSVYWYQQSLDQGLQFLIQYYNGEERAKGNILERFSAQQFPDLHSELNLSSLELGDSALYFCASSLTSTDPYGYTFGSGTRLTVV.

This clone was seen a handful of times. The chain employs TRBV19 and TRBJ2-1, with 7 bases fitting TRBD2. This CDR3 region has 14 residues. From germline, CDR1 is LNHDA and CDR2 SQIVND (reference sequence). Germline trimming cut 9 bases from V and 3 bases from J; bases unmatched to any gene: 8. The CDR3 nucleotides read TGTGCCAGCGGAGCGGGACTATTCTACAATGAGCAGTTCTTC. Translation gives CASGAGLFYNEQFF.

This clone is a singleton in its sample. This chain joins TRBV5-1 and TRBJ2-5, with 9 bases identical to TRBD1. The CDR3 contains 14 residues. Unmatched junction bases numbered 5, after V lost 3 bases and J lost 5 bases. Per germline, CDR1 SGHRS and CDR2 YFSETQ. The DNA for the CDR3 is TGCGCCAGCAGCTCACAGGGGGCGAGGGAGACCCAGTACTTC. It encodes CASSSQGARETQYF.

This clone showed up just a few times. Other DNA sequences in the same sample also yield this CDR3. The V gene is TRBV18, the J gene TRBJ2-7; the D gene is possibly TRBD2 (5 bases). The V and J ends lost 1 base and 6 bases respectively, with 10 bases between them. The germline V gene has CDR1 KGHSH and CDR2 LQKENI. This CDR3 is built from 13 residues. The CDR3 protein is CASSPREGGEQYF. CDR3 DNA sequence: TGTGCCAGCTCACCACGTGAAGGAGGCGAGCAGTACTTC. Drawing the rest from reference TRBV18 and TRBJ2-7, the complete variable domain is NAGVMQNPRHLVRRRGQEARLRCSPMKGHSHVYWYRQLPEEGLKFMVYLQKENIIDESGMPKERFSAEFPKEGPSILRIQQVVRGDSAAYFCASSPREGGEQYFGPGTRLTVT.

The chain combines TRBV30 with TRBJ2-2; D unclear. The CDR3 is made up of 12 amino acids. Germline CDR1 GTSNPN, CDR2 SVGIG (reference sequence). Deletions cut 3 bases from V and 13 bases from J, with 15 bases between. CDR3 bases: TGTGCCTGGAGCGATACTACGGCGGCGCTGTTTTTT. It translates to CAWSDTTAALFF.

There are a few counts of this clone. The chain links TRBV6-6 to TRBJ2-1, with a possible D match to TRBD1 (6 bases). Germline V gene data show CDR1 as MNHNY and CDR2 as SVGAGI (reference sequence). V was shortened by 0 bases and J by 10 bases, with 13 bases between the two germline ends. This CDR3 comprises 14 residues. The CDR3 DNA sequence: TGTGCCAGCAGTTACTCCTCAGGGGCCAGGGAGCAGTTCTTC. Its protein is CASSYSSGAREQFF.

The V gene is TRBV20-1, the J gene TRBJ1-2; D uncertain. The V gene lost 3 bases and the J gene lost 2 bases, with 4 bases spanning the gap. The germline V gene has CDR1 DFQATT and CDR2 SNEGSKA (reference sequence). This CDR3 contains 11 residues. CDR3 DNA: TGCAGTGCTAGGGAGAACTATGGCTACACCTTC. This encodes CSARENYGYTF.

The gene calls are TRBV30 and TRBJ2-3, with 7 bases lining up with TRBD2. This CDR3 is built from 11 residues. Per germline, CDR1 GTSNPN and CDR2 SVGIG (reference sequence). V was clipped by 1 base and J by 15 bases; unmatched bases: 7. CDR3 amino acids: CAWSDETSKYF. CDR3 nucleotide sequence: TGTGCCTGGAGTGATGAGACTAGCAAATATTTT.

The CDR3 spells CASNRDQPQHF. The CDR3 nucleotides read TGTGCCAGCAACAGGGATCAGCCCCAGCATTTT. This chain uses TRBV6-6 with TRBJ1-5, with D maybe TRBD1 (6 bases). V was cut by 7 bases and J by 5 bases, with 6 bases left in between. This CDR3 spans 11 amino acids. Germline-derived CDR1 and CDR2 are MNHNY and SVGAGI (reference sequence).

This clone has more than one count but fewer than ten. V usage is TRBV19 and J usage is TRBJ1-2; D perhaps matches TRBD1 (5 bases). The CDR3 covers 11 residues. CDR1 and CDR2 (germline): LNHDA, SQIVND (reference sequence). Trimming stripped 10 bases from V and 8 bases from J, with 14 bases between. The CDR3 sequence: CAIGDFEGYTF. CDR3 DNA sequence: TGTGCCATCGGGGACTTCGAAGGCTACACCTTC. Full variable domain (remainder filled in from reference TRBV19 and TRBJ1-2): DGGITQSPKYLFRKEGQNVTLSCEQNLNHDAMYWYRQDPGQGLRLIYYSQIVNDFQKGDIAEGYSVSREKKESFPLTVTSAQKNPTAFYLCAIGDFEGYTFGSGTRLTVV.

This clone was observed a single time. The V call is TRBV7-2, the J call TRBJ2-7; possible D gene TRBD1, 6 bases. The CDR3 is 16 residues long. Germline V lookup: CDR1 SGHTA, CDR2 FQGNSA. Trimming took off 1 base at V and 3 bases at J, with 16 bases between the two ends. This CDR3 reads CASSLGTGTWSYEQYF. CDR3 bases: TGTGCCAGCAGCTTAGGAACCGGGACATGGAGCTACGAGCAGTACTTC.

This sequence joins TRBV11-2 and TRBJ2-6; no clear D gene. V lost 1 base, J lost 0 bases, and 4 bases lay in between. The CDR3 is 15 residues long. CDR1 is SGHAT, CDR2 FQNNGV, per germline. CDR3 residues: CASSLGLSGANVLTF. As DNA, the CDR3 is TGTGCCAGCAGCTTAGGGCTCTCTGGGGCCAACGTCCTGACTTTC.

V usage is TRBV7-3 and J usage is TRBJ1-1; D is uncertain. Trimming stripped 5 bases from V and 2 bases from J, with 18 bases between. The CDR3 has 16 residues. Germline CDR1 SGHTA, CDR2 FQGTGA. The DNA of the CDR3 is TGTGCCAGCAGCCCCCTTGATAGAGCCTTTAACACTGAAGCTTTCTTT. Amino acid sequence: CASSPLDRAFNTEAFF.

The chain is built from TRBV7-6 and TRBJ2-5, with a tentative D call TRBD1 (6 bases). The germline V and J ends were trimmed by 3 bases and 4 bases, with 12 bases remaining between them. This CDR3 contains 14 residues. Germline V lookup: CDR1 SGHVS, CDR2 FNYEAQ. CDR3 region: CASSFKGGRETQYF. CDR3 bases: TGTGCCAGCAGCTTTAAAGGGGGAAGAGAGACCCAGTACTTC.

The sample holds one count of this clone. The genes are TRBV30 and TRBJ2-5, with 7 nucleotides matching TRBD2. This CDR3 comprises 15 residues. V trimming: 2 bases; J trimming: 1 base; junction bases outside the gene matches: 7. CDR1 GTSNPN and CDR2 SVGIG come from the germline V gene (reference sequence). Here the CDR3 reads CAWSSLGLVQETQYF. DNA of the CDR3: TGTGCCTGGAGTTCACTAGGACTAGTCCAAGAGACCCAGTACTTC. The variable domain in full, with the rest retrieved from reference TRBV30 and TRBJ2-5, is SQTIHQWPATLVQPVGSPLSLECTVEGTSNPNLYWYRQAAGRGLQLLFYSVGIGQISSEVPQNLSASRPQDRQFILSSKKLLLSDSGFYLCAWSSLGLVQETQYFGPGTRLLVL.

V gene TRBV29-1 combines with J gene TRBJ2-7, with D uncertain. The germline V gene has CDR1 SQVTM and CDR2 ANQGSEA. V was clipped by 7 bases and J by 3 bases, with 16 bases between them. The CDR3 length is 13 residues. This CDR3 is CSAVIDYGYEQYF. The CDR3 nucleotides are TGCAGCGCTGTGATCGATTACGGCTACGAGCAGTACTTC.

The V gene is TRBV7-3, the J gene TRBJ2-7, with D possibly being TRBD2 (5 bases). Germline CDR1 SGHTA, CDR2 FQGTGA. V gave up 11 bases and J gave up 7 bases, with 21 bases separating them. The CDR3 totals 13 residues. The CDR3 DNA follows: TGTGCCTCCGGAGAGGGCCCCCCGGGGGAGCAGTACTTC. It is translated as CASGEGPPGEQYF.

The V and J genes are TRBV6-5 and TRBJ1-2; possibly TRBD1 for D (5 bases). The germline V gene has CDR1 MNHEY and CDR2 SVGAGI. The CDR3 is 15 amino acids. V was cut by 0 bases and J by 5 bases, with 13 bases left in between. The CDR3 sequence: CASSYSPGHHYGYTF. In nucleotides, the CDR3 is TGTGCCAGCAGTTACTCTCCAGGGCACCATTATGGCTACACCTTC.

The V call is TRBV4-2, the J call TRBJ2-3, with 7 bases fitting TRBD1. Trimming removed 3 bases from V and 8 bases from J; junction bases left unmatched: 20. CDR3 size: 18 residues. The germline CDR1 and CDR2 sequences are LGHNA and YNFKEQ. CDR3 protein: CASSQSRDSPKGVFTQYF. DNA of the CDR3: TGTGCCAGCAGCCAGTCCCGGGACAGTCCCAAGGGGGTTTTTACGCAGTATTTT.

The V and J genes are TRBV29-1 and TRBJ2-3; 9 bases align to TRBD1. V lost 6 bases to trimming and J lost 1 base; unmatched junction nucleotides: 5. Germline CDR1 and CDR2: SQVTM and ANQGSEA. This CDR3 spans 14 amino acids. The CDR3 DNA reads as TGCAGCGTCCTCAGACAGGGGGGCACAGATACGCAGTATTTT. It encodes CSVLRQGGTDTQYF.

The chain has TRBV5-1 and TRBJ2-2; 8 positions agree with TRBD1. The CDR3 loop spans 18 amino acids. Germline assignment: CDR1 SGHRS and CDR2 YFSETQ. V lost 2 bases, J lost 0 bases, and 9 bases stayed unmatched. The CDR3 DNA is TGCGCCAGCAGCTTAGGGTACGGACAGGGCGCGAACACCGGGGAGCTGTTTTTT. It encodes CASSLGYGQGANTGELFF.

This clone was seen a few times. The genes are TRBV7-9 and TRBJ2-7; 8 bases fit TRBD1. The CDR3 loop spans 14 amino acids. V dropped 3 bases and J dropped 5; count of bases not matched to a gene: 6. Germline V gene lookup returns CDR1 SEHNR and CDR2 FQNEAQ (reference sequence). CDR3 residues: CASSFWTGRNEQYF. The CDR3 coding sequence is TGTGCCAGCAGCTTTTGGACAGGGCGAAACGAGCAGTACTTC. The whole variable domain, remainder taken from reference TRBV7-9 and TRBJ2-7, is DTGVSQNPRHKITKRGQNVTFRCDPISEHNRLYWYRQTLGQGPEFLTYFQNEAQLEKSRLLSDRFSAERPKGSFSTLEIQRTEQGDSAMYLCASSFWTGRNEQYFGPGTRLTVT.